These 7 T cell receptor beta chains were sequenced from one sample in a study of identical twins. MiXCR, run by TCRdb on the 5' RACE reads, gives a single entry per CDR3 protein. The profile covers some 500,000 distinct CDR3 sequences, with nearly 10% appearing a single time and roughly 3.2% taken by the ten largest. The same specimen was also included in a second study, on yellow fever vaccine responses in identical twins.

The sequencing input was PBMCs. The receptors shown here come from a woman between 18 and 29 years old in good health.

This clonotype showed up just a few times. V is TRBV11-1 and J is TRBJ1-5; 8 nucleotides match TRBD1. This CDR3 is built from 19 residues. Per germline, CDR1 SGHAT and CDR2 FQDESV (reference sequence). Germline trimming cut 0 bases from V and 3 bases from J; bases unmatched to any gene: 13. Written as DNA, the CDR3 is TGTGCCAGCAGCTTAGCGCTAGAGGCAGGGGGCCCCCTCAATCAGCCCCAGCATTTT. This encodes CASSLALEAGGPLNQPQHF.

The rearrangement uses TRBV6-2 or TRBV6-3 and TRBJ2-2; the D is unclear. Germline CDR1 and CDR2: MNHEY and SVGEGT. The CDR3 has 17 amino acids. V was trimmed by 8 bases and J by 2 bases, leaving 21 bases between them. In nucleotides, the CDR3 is TGTGCCAGCGATCGGTCGTTCGGCAAGATAAACACCGGGGAGCTGTTTTTT. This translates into CASDRSFGKINTGELFF.

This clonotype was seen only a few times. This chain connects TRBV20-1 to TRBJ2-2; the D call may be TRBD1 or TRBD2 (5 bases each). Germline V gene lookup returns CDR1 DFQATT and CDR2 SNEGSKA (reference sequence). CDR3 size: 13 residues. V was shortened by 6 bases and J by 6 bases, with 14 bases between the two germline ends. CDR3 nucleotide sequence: TGCAGTGCGAAACGGGGCGTTGCCGGGGAGCTGTTTTTT. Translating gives CSAKRGVAGELFF.

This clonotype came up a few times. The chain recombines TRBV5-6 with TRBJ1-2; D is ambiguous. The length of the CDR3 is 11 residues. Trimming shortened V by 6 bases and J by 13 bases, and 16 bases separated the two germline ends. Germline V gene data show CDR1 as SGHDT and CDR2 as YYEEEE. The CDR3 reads CASIFPGAGTF. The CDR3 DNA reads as TGTGCCAGCATCTTCCCGGGCGCCGGCACCTTC. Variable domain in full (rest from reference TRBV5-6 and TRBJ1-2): DAGVTQSPTHLIKTRGQQVTLRCSPKSGHDTVSWYQQALGQGPQFIFQYYEEEERQRGNFPDRFSGHQFPNYSSELNVNALLLGDSALYLCASIFPGAGTFGSGTRLTVV.

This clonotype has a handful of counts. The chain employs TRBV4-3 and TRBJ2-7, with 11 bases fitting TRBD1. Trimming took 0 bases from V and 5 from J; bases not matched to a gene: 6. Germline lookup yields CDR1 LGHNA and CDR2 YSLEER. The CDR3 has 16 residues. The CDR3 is CASSQDRGTGGNEQYF. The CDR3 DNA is TGCGCCAGCAGCCAAGATAGGGGGACAGGGGGTAACGAGCAGTACTTC.

CDR3 sequence (DNA): TGTGCCAGCAAATCTGTGGCTGCAGGGGACATGGACATTCAGTACTTC. It yields the protein CASKSVAAGDMDIQYF. The chain has TRBV12-3 or TRBV12-4 and TRBJ2-4, with D possibly being TRBD1 (6 bases). The V gene lost 7 bases and the J gene lost 8 bases, with 24 bases spanning the gap. CDR3 length: 16 amino acids.

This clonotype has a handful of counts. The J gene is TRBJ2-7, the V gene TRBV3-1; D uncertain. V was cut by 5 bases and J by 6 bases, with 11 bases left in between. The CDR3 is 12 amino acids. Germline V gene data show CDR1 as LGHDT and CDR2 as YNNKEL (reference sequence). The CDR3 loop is CASSNDLREQYF. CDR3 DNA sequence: TGTGCCAGCAGCAATGACCTGCGCGAGCAGTACTTC.